The count of the clone carrying this TCR beta chain is one. What it recognizes is unknown. This specimen comes from a study of Ad26.COV2.S vaccination and SARS-CoV-2 variants. Study-wide results and limits: Analyses that measured TCR breadth and depth may have underestimated total T cell responses.

Treatment described: around 19 received Ad26.COV2.S at low or high dose, single or two shots; roughly five received placebo; per-sample allocation not given. Following the first vaccine or placebo injection, samples were taken on day 63. Using immunoSEQ multiplex PCR, the repertoire was profiled, and TCRdb retains in-frame clones only, with some absent. The data show approximately 240,000 clones, around nine tenths seen once. Germline V CDR1 and CDR2: PRHDT, FYEKMQ (reference sequence). V gave up 8 bases and J gave up 6 bases; unmatched junction bases: 13. CDR3 length equals 15 residues. J is TRBJ2-3 and V is TRBV13; TRBD2 matches at 8 bases. Sequences were derived from peripheral blood, sampled in a trial of Ad26.COV2.S vaccine versus placebo. The sequence came from a person between 18 and 65 years old who received the Ad26.COV2.S COVID-19 vaccine or a placebo. The CDR3 DNA sequence: TGTGCCAGCGCCCCACTAGCGGAGCTGGGGGATACGCAGTATTTT. It specifies CASAPLAELGDTQYF.